Listed below are T cell receptor beta chains from one sample, sequenced in a study of beta chain features in type 1 diabetes. Clones were read by immunoSEQ multiplex PCR, and TCRdb kept only the in-frame ones, dropping some. The repertoire consists of over 700,000 clones, with roughly 16% occurring once and the leading ten covering around 0.02%. The sample was naive CD4+ T cells from blood. The origin of the receptors is a woman younger than 30 in good health. CDR3s include the opening cysteine and the closing phenylalanine or tryptophan. The D gene is left open where the match is weak. Only part of the rows carry a size: once, few, many, or a class if the clone is expanded.

TGTGCCAGCAGCCAAGAGCTTACGGGGGAGCAGTTCTTC,CASSQELTGEQFF,TRBV4-2,.,.,TRBJ2-1
TGCGCCAGCAGCTCCGACGGGACACCGAGTGAGACCCAGTACTTC,CASSSDGTPSETQYF,TRBV4-1,.,.,TRBJ2-5
TGTGCCATCGGACTAGCGGTCACAGATACGCAGTATTTT,CAIGLAVTDTQYF,TRBV10-3,few,TRBD2,TRBJ2-3
TGTGCCAGCAGTGGGTTAGGCTCCTACAATGAGCAGTTCTTC,CASSGLGSYNEQFF,TRBV2,.,.,TRBJ2-1
TGTGCCAGCACGTCAGCAGGATGGGGATATGGCTACACCTTC,CASTSAGWGYGYTF,TRBV2,few,.,TRBJ1-2
TGCGCCAGCAGCTTGGTAGGGAACACCATATATTTT,CASSLVGNTIYF,TRBV5-1,.,.,TRBJ1-3
TGTGCCAGCAGCGTAGGGGTAAGCCGGAGCACAGATACGCAGTATTTT,CASSVGVSRSTDTQYF,TRBV9,few,.,TRBJ2-3
TGTGCCAGCAGCTATTATCGGGACTCGAATGAGCAGTTCTTC,CASSYYRDSNEQFF,TRBV7-3,few,.,TRBJ2-1
TGTGCCAGCAGCTTCACCCAAGACCCCCTCTACGAGCAGTACTTC,CASSFTQDPLYEQYF,TRBV7-2,few,.,TRBJ2-7
TGTGCCAGCAGCTTACCCGGGGCTGGGGAGACCCAGTACTTC,CASSLPGAGETQYF,TRBV7-2,.,.,TRBJ2-5
TGTGCCAGCAGTTTCTTAGCGGGAGGGCCGAATACGCAGTATTTT,CASSFLAGGPNTQYF,TRBV27,.,TRBD2,TRBJ2-3
TGTGCCAGCTCACCTGCCCTAGGGGTGGGCTCCTACAATGAGCAGTTCTTC,CASSPALGVGSYNEQFF,TRBV18,few,.,TRBJ2-1
TGTGCCAGCTCTTCTAGCGAGGGGCGCTACGAGCAGTACTTC,CASSSSEGRYEQYF,TRBV18,.,.,TRBJ2-7
TGTGCCAGCAGAAAGGACGTCAGCGAGCAGTACTTC,CASRKDVSEQYF,TRBV28,.,.,TRBJ2-7
TGTGCCAGCAGTTACTCAGGGGGCCTTGGCACAGATACGCAGTATTTT,CASSYSGGLGTDTQYF,TRBV6-5,few,TRBD1,TRBJ2-3
TGTGCCAGTAACTACGGGACAGGGGCGTCTGGGGCCAACGTCCTGACTTTC,CASNYGTGASGANVLTF,TRBV19,few,TRBD1,TRBJ2-6
TGTGCCAGCAGCTTGTCAGAGACCAATGAGCAGTTCTTC,CASSLSETNEQFF,TRBV5-4,few,.,TRBJ2-1
TGTGCCAGCAGCTTGCGCGGCGGGACGGGCGAGCAGTACTTC,CASSLRGGTGEQYF,TRBV5-6,few,.,TRBJ2-7
TGTGCCAGCAGCTCCGGGACGGTGGGAGGGGAGCTGTTTTTT,CASSSGTVGGELFF,TRBV7-2,.,.,TRBJ2-2
TGTGCCAGCAGTTACACTACAGGGTCTTTCGGGACCCAGTACTTC,CASSYTTGSFGTQYF,TRBV6-6,.,.,TRBJ2-5
TGTGCCAGCAGCCAAGATCGATCCCGGACGCACTACAATGAGCAGTTCTTC,CASSQDRSRTHYNEQFF,TRBV4-2,few,.,TRBJ2-1
TGTGCCAGCAGCTTTGGCGGGAGAATCACAGATACGCAGTATTTT,CASSFGGRITDTQYF,TRBV7-2,few,TRBD2,TRBJ2-3
TGTGCCACCAGCAGGACAGGCTCGCGAACTAATGAAAAACTGTTTTTT,CATSRTGSRTNEKLFF,TRBV15,.,.,TRBJ1-4
TGTGCCAGCAGCTTGAGAGGGGGCGGCAATCAGCCCCAGCATTTT,CASSLRGGGNQPQHF,TRBV7-2,few,TRBD1,TRBJ1-5
TGTGCCAGCAGCAACCCGGAGGGCCTCAGCTACAATGAGCAGTTCTTC,CASSNPEGLSYNEQFF,TRBV5-6,few,.,TRBJ2-1
TGTGCCAGCAGCCGGACAGGGAATTGGTACGAGCAGTACTTC,CASSRTGNWYEQYF,TRBV7-8,.,TRBD1,TRBJ2-7
TGTGCCAGTAGTCTCGGGACTAGCGGGAGGTTAAATGAGCAGTTCTTC,CASSLGTSGRLNEQFF,TRBV19,few,TRBD2,TRBJ2-1
TGTGCCAGCAGCTCACGCCGGGACTACCTCAATGAGCAGTTCTTC,CASSSRRDYLNEQFF,TRBV7-8,few,TRBD2,TRBJ2-1
TGTGCCAGCAGCACCACTAGCGGGGCCCGGTCGAGCCAGTACTTC,CASSTTSGARSSQYF,TRBV7-9,.,TRBD2,TRBJ2-5
TGTGCCCAAAGATCGGACAGGGCCAACACTGAAGCTTTCTTT,CAQRSDRANTEAFF,TRBV28,.,TRBD1,TRBJ1-1
TGTGCCAGTATACAGGGAAATAGCAATCAGCCCCAGCATTTT,CASIQGNSNQPQHF,TRBV5-4,.,.,TRBJ1-5
TGTGCCAGCAGTACCCCAGGACTAGCGCTAGAGACCCAGTACTTC,CASSTPGLALETQYF,TRBV6-5,.,TRBD2,TRBJ2-5
TGTGCCAGCGCCCAGGGGTCTACCCCCCTCAATCAGCCCCAGCATTTT,CASAQGSTPLNQPQHF,TRBV27,.,.,TRBJ1-5
TGTGCCAGCAGCAAGGAGGACGGAGGGGCCTACGAGCAGTACTTC,CASSKEDGGAYEQYF,TRBV11-1,few,.,TRBJ2-7
TGCGCCAGCAGCCAAGTTGCCAGGGGCTCTGGAAACACCATATATTTT,CASSQVARGSGNTIYF,TRBV4-3,.,.,TRBJ1-3
TGTGCCAGCAGACCACCCGGGACAGGGATCTACGAGCAGTACTTC,CASRPPGTGIYEQYF,TRBV28,.,TRBD1,TRBJ2-7
TGTGCCAGTAGTATAATGGGTGGCACCGGGGAGCTGTTTTTT,CASSIMGGTGELFF,TRBV19,few,.,TRBJ2-2
TGTGCCAGCAGCCTACAGGGGATAGACTACAATGAGCAGTTCTTC,CASSLQGIDYNEQFF,TRBV6-5,few,TRBD1,TRBJ2-1
TGTGCCAGCAGAAGAGACAGGGGAGAGTTTGGGGATGGGAATGAGCAGTTCTTC,CASRRDRGEFGDGNEQFF,TRBV2,.,TRBD1,TRBJ2-1
TGTGCCAGCAGCGTAGAAGCGGTTTACTCTGGAAACACCATATATTTT,CASSVEAVYSGNTIYF,TRBV9,.,.,TRBJ1-3
TGTGCCAGCAGTTACTCAAGCAACTATGGCTACACCTTC,CASSYSSNYGYTF,TRBV6-6,.,.,TRBJ1-2
TGTGCCAGCTCCAGGACAGGGGGCAATGAAAAACTGTTTTTT,CASSRTGGNEKLFF,TRBV27,few,TRBD1,TRBJ1-4
TGTGCCAGCAGCTTAAGTGGGACCCAGTACTTC,CASSLSGTQYF,TRBV7-2,.,.,TRBJ2-5
TGTGCCAGCGCCCCACAGGCCCCATCCTACGAGCAGTACTTC,CASAPQAPSYEQYF,TRBV21-1,.,.,TRBJ2-7
TGTGCCAGCAGTCGAAGGTCAGATACGCAGTATTTT,CASSRRSDTQYF,TRBV7-3,.,.,TRBJ2-3
TGTGCCAGCAGCTTAGGACAGGGGGCAAACTATGGCTACACCTTC,CASSLGQGANYGYTF,TRBV5-4,.,TRBD1,TRBJ1-2
TGTGCTAGCAGCTTGTCCCCCGCGGAGACCCAGTACTTC,CASSLSPAETQYF,TRBV7-7,.,.,TRBJ2-5
TGTGCCAGCAGCTATGACCCGGGACAGGGTATTCCCAGCGAGTACTTC,CASSYDPGQGIPSEYF,TRBV11-1,.,TRBD1,TRBJ2-7
TGTGCCAGTAGTGGGGACAGGGACTACACCTTC,CASSGDRDYTF,TRBV19,.,TRBD1,TRBJ1-2
TGCGCCAGCAGCCAAGGGCAGGGATCTCGAGGCTACACCTTC,CASSQGQGSRGYTF,TRBV5-4,.,.,TRBJ1-2
TGTGCCAGTAGTGGGTTGGGCCCCTACGAGCAGTACTTC,CASSGLGPYEQYF,TRBV19,few,.,TRBJ2-7
TGTGCCAGCAGCTTCCTAGCGGGTACTAGCACAGATACGCAGTATTTT,CASSFLAGTSTDTQYF,TRBV7-9,few,TRBD2,TRBJ2-3
TGTGCCAGCAGTGTTCGTAGTAGGGTCACCTACGAGCAGTACTTC,CASSVRSRVTYEQYF,TRBV2,.,.,TRBJ2-7
TGTGCCAGCAGCTTGGTGGGGACAGATACGCAGTATTTT,CASSLVGTDTQYF,TRBV5-4,.,.,TRBJ2-3